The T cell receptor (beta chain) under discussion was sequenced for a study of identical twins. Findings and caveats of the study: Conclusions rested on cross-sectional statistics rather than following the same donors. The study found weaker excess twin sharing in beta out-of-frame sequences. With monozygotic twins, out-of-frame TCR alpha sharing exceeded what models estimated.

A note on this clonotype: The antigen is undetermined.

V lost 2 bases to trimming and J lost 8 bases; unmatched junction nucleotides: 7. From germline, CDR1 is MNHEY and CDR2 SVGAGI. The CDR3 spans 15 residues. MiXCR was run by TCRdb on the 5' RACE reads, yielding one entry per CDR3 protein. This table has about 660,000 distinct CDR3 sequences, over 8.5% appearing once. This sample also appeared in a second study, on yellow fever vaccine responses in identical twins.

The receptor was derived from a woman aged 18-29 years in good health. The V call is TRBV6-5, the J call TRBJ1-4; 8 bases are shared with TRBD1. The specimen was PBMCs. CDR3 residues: CASSYRTGPNEKLFF. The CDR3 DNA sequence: TGTGCCAGCAGTTACCGGACAGGGCCGAACGAAAAACTGTTTTTT.